This entry describes one T cell receptor beta chain. The data stem from a study of blood T cell repertoires in COVID-19. Turning to the study itself: The United States, Italy and Spain provided the acute and convalescent COVID-19 samples. PBMCs, B-cell-depleted T cells, or T cells provided the cDNA or gDNA that made up the material.

Here immunoSEQ multiplex PCR was the method, and the copy in TCRdb shows in-frame clones only, minus some. In the table there are just over 300,000 clones, approximately 89% of which are singletons. Germline V gene lookup returns CDR1 KGHSH and CDR2 LQKENI. V gave up 1 base and J gave up 4 bases; unmatched junction bases: 7. CDR3 length: 16 amino acids. Seattle patient enrollment occurred during active infection, with longitudinal follow-up thereafter. The V call is TRBV18, the J call TRBJ2-3; 8 bases match TRBD2. Sequenced sample: peripheral blood. The receptor was isolated from a woman under 40 with COVID-19, enrolled during active disease. The CDR3: CASSPRYSGIADTQYF. The CDR3 bases are TGTGCCAGCTCACCACGGTATAGCGGGATTGCAGATACGCAGTATTTT.